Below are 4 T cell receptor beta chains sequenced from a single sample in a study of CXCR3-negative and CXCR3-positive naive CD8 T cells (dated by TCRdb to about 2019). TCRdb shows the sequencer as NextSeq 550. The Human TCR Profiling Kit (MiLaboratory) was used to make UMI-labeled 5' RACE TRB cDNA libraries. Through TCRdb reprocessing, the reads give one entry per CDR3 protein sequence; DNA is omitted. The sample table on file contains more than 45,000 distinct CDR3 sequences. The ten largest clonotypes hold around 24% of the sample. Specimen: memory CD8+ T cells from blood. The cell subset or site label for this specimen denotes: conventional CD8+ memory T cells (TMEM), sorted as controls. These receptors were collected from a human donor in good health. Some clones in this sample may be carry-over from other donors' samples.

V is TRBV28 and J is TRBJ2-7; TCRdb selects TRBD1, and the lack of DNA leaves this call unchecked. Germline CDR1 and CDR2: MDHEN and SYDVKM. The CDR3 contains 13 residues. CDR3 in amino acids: CASSFVSGDEQYF.

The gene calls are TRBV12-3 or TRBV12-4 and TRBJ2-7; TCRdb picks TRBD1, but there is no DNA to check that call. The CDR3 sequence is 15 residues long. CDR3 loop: CATSSDRDPDLEQYF.

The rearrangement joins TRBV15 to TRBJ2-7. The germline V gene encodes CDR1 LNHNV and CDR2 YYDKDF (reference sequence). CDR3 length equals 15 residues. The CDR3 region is CATSRDRGSSYEQYF. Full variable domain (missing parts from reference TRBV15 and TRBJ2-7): DAMVIQNPRYQVTQFGKPVTLSCSQTLNHNVMYWYQQKSSQAPKLLFHYYDKDFNNEADTPDNFQSRRPNTSFCFLDIRSPGLGDTAMYLCATSRDRGSSYEQYFGPGTRLTVT.

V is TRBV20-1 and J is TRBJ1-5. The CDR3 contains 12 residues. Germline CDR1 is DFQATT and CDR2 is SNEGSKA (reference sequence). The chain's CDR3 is CSASLRNQPQHF.